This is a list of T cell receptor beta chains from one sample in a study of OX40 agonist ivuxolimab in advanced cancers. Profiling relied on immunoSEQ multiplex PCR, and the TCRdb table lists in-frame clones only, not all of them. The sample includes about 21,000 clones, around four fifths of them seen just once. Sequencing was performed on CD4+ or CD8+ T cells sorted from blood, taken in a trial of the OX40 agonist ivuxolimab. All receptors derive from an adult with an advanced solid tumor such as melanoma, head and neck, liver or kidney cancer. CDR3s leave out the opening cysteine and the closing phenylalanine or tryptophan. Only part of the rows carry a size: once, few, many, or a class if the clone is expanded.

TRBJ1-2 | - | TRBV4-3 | ASSQDQGDGARWDGYT
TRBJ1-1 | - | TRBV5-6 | ASSWGGNRNTEAF
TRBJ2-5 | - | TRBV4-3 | ASSQDRTGETQY
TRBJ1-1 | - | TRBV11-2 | ASSFRQNTEAF
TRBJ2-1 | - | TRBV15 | ATSRSRRTSGRDEQF
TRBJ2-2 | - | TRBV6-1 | ASSEGLNTGELF
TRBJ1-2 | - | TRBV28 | ASSFGGHYGYT
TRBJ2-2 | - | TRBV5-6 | ASSSDSLTGELF
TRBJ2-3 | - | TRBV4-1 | ASSQGTGGTQY
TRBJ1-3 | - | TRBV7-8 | ASSLAKPILTPHSGNTIY
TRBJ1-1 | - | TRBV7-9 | ASSLPVYLMNTEAF
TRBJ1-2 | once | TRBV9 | ASSETPGPQGGYGYT
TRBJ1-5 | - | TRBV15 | ATSRGGQDNQPQH
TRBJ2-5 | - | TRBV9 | ASSTSMIRGTTPRETQY
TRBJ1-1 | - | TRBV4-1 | ASSPYDRRNTEAF
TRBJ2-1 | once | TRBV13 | ASSFFLAGEGNEQF
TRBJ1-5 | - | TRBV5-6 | ASSLGRTEPQH
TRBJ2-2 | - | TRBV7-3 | ASSWLGESGELF
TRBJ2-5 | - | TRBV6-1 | ASRREGGKETQY
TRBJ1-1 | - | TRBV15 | ATSPSYTERDTEAF
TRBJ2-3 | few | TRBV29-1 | SGELASDTQY
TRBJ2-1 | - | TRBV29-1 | SVIISGRSGNEQF
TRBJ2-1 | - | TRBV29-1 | SVGGTGSYNEQF
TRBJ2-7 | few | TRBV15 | ATSPTRYSYEQY
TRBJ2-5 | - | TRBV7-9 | ASSSRWTQY
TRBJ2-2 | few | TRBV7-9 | ASSLDASGRYTGELF
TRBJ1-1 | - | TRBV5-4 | ASSLAGTGEQEAF
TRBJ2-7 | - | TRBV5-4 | ASLGTDYEQY
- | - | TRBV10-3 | AISVSADRAETSGLPYEQY
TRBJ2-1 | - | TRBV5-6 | ASSLWQEQF
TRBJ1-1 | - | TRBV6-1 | ASKNPGSTEAF
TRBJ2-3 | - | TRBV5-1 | ASSSEGVIGTDTQY
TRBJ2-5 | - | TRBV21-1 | ASSSTGGSGAGGETQY
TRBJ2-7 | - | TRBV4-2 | ASGERDEQY
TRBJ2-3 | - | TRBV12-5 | ASGSGLAGKGRLDTQY
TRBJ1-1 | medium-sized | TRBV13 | ASTGQGGTEAF
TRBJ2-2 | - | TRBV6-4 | ASSPGANTGELF
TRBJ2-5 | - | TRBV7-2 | ASSLTTSGQETQY
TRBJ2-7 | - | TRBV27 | ASSFGTTLREQY
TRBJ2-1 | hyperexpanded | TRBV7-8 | ASSLLAGVNEQF
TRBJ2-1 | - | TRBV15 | ATSRVGVLGDEQF
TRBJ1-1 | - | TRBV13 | ASSLRQSGFTEAF
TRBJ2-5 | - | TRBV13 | ASSFGQRIMYQETQY
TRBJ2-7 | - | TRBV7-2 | ASSLGLAGGYEQY
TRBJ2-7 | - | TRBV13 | ASSQRTGITYEQY
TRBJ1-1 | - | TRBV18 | ASSPLNEWAAPPKSTEAF
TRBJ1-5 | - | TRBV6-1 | ASSETRGKGYSNQPQH
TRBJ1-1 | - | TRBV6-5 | ASRTSMRLNTEAF
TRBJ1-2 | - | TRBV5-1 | ASSLTGHFNYGYT
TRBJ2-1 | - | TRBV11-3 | ASSSRQASYNEQF